This T cell receptor (beta chain) was sequenced during a study of blood T cell repertoires in COVID-19. Study-wide context: PBMCs, B-cell-depleted T cells, or T cells were the source of the cDNA or gDNA that made up the material.

This clone showed up just once. Sequencing used immunoSEQ multiplex PCR; TCRdb keeps in-frame clones, though not all of them. Of about 65,000 clones in the sample, roughly 92% were seen once. Unmatched junction bases numbered 11, after V lost 3 bases and J lost 7 bases. Germline CDR1 is MDHEN and CDR2 is SYDVKM. The CDR3 has 16 residues. Sequencing was performed on peripheral blood. This sequence originates from an older man with active COVID-19. V gene TRBV28 combines with J gene TRBJ2-2; 7 bases are shared with TRBD2. As DNA, the CDR3 is TGTGCCAGCAGTTTGAGCGGGACTCAGTTTTACGGGGAGCTGTTTTTT. It translates to CASSLSGTQFYGELFF.